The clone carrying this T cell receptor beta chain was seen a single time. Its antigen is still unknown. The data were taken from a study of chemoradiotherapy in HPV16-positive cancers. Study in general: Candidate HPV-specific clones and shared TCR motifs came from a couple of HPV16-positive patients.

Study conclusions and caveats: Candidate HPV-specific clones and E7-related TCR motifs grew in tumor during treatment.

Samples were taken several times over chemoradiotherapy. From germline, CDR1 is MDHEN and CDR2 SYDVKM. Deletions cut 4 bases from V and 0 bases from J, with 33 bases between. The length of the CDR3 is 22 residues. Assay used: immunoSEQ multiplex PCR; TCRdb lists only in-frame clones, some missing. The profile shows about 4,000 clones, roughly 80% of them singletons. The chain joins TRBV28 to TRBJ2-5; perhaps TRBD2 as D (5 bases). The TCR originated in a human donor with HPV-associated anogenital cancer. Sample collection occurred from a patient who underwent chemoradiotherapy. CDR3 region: CASSSPKRTLLGGRTYQETQYF. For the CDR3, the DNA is TGTGCCAGCAGTTCTCCCAAAAGAACCCTACTTGGCGGGCGGACGTACCAAGAGACCCAGTACTTC.